This entry lists 25 T cell receptor beta chains sequenced from one sample in a study of T cell responses to AZD1222 COVID-19 vaccine. Sequenced by immunoSEQ multiplex PCR; TCRdb stores in-frame clones only, minus some. The table has roughly 130,000 clones, 92% seen once. The input for sequencing was peripheral blood, taken 28 days after the second AZD1222 dose. These receptors came from an adult who received the AZD1222 COVID-19 vaccine.

This clone was observed a single time. The chain links TRBV19 to TRBJ2-3, with 10 nucleotides matching TRBD2. The CDR3 contains 16 residues. From germline, CDR1 is LNHDA and CDR2 SQIVND (reference sequence). The V segment lost 6 bases and the J segment 1 base; nucleotides outside the gene matches: 7. The CDR3 DNA sequence: TGTGCCAGTAGCCTGAAGCGGGGGGGAGGCACAGATACGCAGTATTTT. Protein sequence: CASSLKRGGGTDTQYF.

The chain has TRBV9 and TRBJ2-1, with D possibly being TRBD2 (5 bases). CDR1 and CDR2 from the germline V gene are SGDLS and YYNGEE. Trimming stripped 4 bases from V and 10 bases from J, with 12 bases between. The CDR3 is 12 amino acids. CDR3 sequence: CASSLTTGEQFF. For the CDR3, the DNA is TGTGCCAGCAGCCTGACAACGGGGGAGCAGTTCTTC.

The chain combines TRBV18 with TRBJ2-7, with D maybe TRBD1 (6 bases). The CDR3 loop spans 14 amino acids. V gave up 3 bases and J gave up 5 bases, with 14 bases separating them. Germline lookup yields CDR1 KGHSH and CDR2 LQKENI. CDR3 DNA: TGTGCCAGCTCACCGCGGCCAGGGGTCGACGAGCAGTACTTC. Its translation: CASSPRPGVDEQYF.

This clone was counted only a few times. The V and J genes are TRBV10-1 and TRBJ2-7; TRBD1 matches at 9 bases. The V gene's germline CDR1 is WNHNN and CDR2 SYGVQD (reference sequence). This CDR3 comprises 14 residues. Trimming removed 8 bases from V and 2 bases from J; junction bases left unmatched: 7. CDR3 nucleotides: TGCGCCAGCGAGGGACAGGGAATTCCCTACGAGCAGTACTTC. Its protein product is CASEGQGIPYEQYF.

V is TRBV11-2 and J is TRBJ2-7, with D perhaps matching TRBD2 (6 bases). V dropped 0 bases and J dropped 7 bases, with 10 bases sitting between them. Per germline, CDR1 SGHAT and CDR2 FQNNGV. The CDR3 sequence is 13 residues long. CDR3: CASSLETSGEQYF. The CDR3 region has the DNA TGTGCCAGCAGCTTAGAGACCAGCGGGGAGCAGTACTTC.

This clone has only one observation. The chain carries TRBV5-1 and TRBJ1-3; D is undetermined. Germline V gene sequence: CDR1 SGHRS, CDR2 YFSETQ. Trimming shortened V by 3 bases and J by 0 bases, and 7 bases separated the two germline ends. This CDR3 has 14 amino acids. CDR3 residues: CASSSSLSGNTIYF. The CDR3 coding sequence is TGCGCCAGCAGCTCGTCACTCTCTGGAAACACCATATATTTT.

This chain links TRBV5-3 with TRBJ2-1, with D possibly being TRBD2 (6 bases). TRBV5-3 carries the ORF label, with uncertain function. This CDR3 is 15 amino acids long. V was trimmed by 1 base and J by 7 bases, leaving 15 bases between them. The DNA for the CDR3 is TGTGCCAGAAGCTTGCGGGACTCAAGGATGAATGAGCAGTTCTTC. Amino acids: CARSLRDSRMNEQFF.

The V gene is TRBV6-2 or TRBV6-3, the J gene TRBJ1-4; D not resolved. The CDR3 runs 15 residues. From germline, CDR1 is MNHEY and CDR2 SVGEGT. Trimming took 2 bases from V and 7 from J, leaving 14 bases between them. CDR3 DNA: TGTGCCAGCAGTTACCCAGGCGTCGGAGGTGAAAAACTGTTTTTT. It specifies CASSYPGVGGEKLFF.

The chain has TRBV21-1 and TRBJ1-1; TRBD1 reflects the table's D call only, with no check against the DNA. TRBV21-1 is a documented pseudogene. CDR3 size: 12 residues. The CDR3 reads CAIDRGGTEAFF. The DNA of the CDR3 is TGTGCTATTGACAGGGGTGGGACTGAAGCTTTCTTT.

This rearrangement joins TRBV29-1 to TRBJ1-3, with 11 nucleotides matching TRBD1. The germline gives CDR1 SQVTM, CDR2 ANQGSEA. V lost 2 bases to trimming and J lost 4 bases; unmatched junction nucleotides: 4. This CDR3 has 15 residues. The CDR3 DNA reads as TGCAGCGTTGAAACCGGGACAGGGGGAGGAAACACCATATATTTT. Protein product: CSVETGTGGGNTIYF. The complete variable domain, with remaining parts taken from reference TRBV29-1 and TRBJ1-3, reads SAVISQKPSRDICQRGTSLTIQCQVDSQVTMMFWYRQQPGQSLTLIATANQGSEATYESGFVIDKFPISRPNLTFSTLTVSNMSPEDSSIYLCSVETGTGGGNTIYFGEGSWLTVV.

This clone was recorded once. Here the CDR3 DNA reads TGTGCCAGTAGTATCATGGGCCTTACAGGGTACTCTAATCAGCCCCAGCATTTT. Translating it yields CASSIMGLTGYSNQPQHF. V usage is TRBV19 and J usage is TRBJ1-5; D might be TRBD1 (6 bases). CDR3 length: 18 amino acids. Trimming pared 3 bases from V and 4 bases from J, leaving 22 bases between. Germline CDR1 and CDR2: LNHDA and SQIVND (reference sequence).

This clone was seen just once. The CDR3 protein is CASSGQGVWEQYF. The CDR3 nucleotides read TGTGCCAGTAGCGGACAGGGGGTATGGGAGCAGTACTTC. This chain links TRBV19 with TRBJ2-7; TRBD1 agrees at 10 bases. The V and J ends lost 6 bases and 7 bases, in that order; junction bases with no gene match: 6. The CDR3 totals 13 residues. Looked up from germline, CDR1 is LNHDA and CDR2 is SQIVND (reference sequence). Full variable domain (remainder filled in from reference TRBV19 and TRBJ2-7): DGGITQSPKYLFRKEGQNVTLSCEQNLNHDAMYWYRQDPGQGLRLIYYSQIVNDFQKGDIAEGYSVSREKKESFPLTVTSAQKNPTAFYLCASSGQGVWEQYFGPGTRLTVT.

The V call is TRBV7-2, the J call TRBJ1-6; D is possibly TRBD1 (6 bases). The CDR3 covers 14 residues. V was pared by 4 bases and J by 7 bases, with 11 bases between. Germline CDR1 is SGHTA and CDR2 is FQGNSA. In nucleotides, the CDR3 is TGTGCCAGCAGCTCACGGACAGTGAATTCACCCCTCCACTTT. Protein product: CASSSRTVNSPLHF.

This sequence joins TRBV3-1 (or the pseudogene TRBV3-2) and TRBJ1-2; no reliable D call. The CDR3 consists of 15 residues. V was shortened by 9 bases and J by 5 bases, with 22 bases between the two germline ends. The germline gives CDR1 LGHDT, CDR2 YNNKEL (reference sequence). This CDR3 is CARSGPALPMYGYTF. The CDR3 DNA sequence: TGTGCCAGATCAGGCCCAGCACTTCCAATGTATGGCTACACCTTC.

The gene calls are TRBV19 and TRBJ2-7, with unresolved D. The CDR3 length is 14 residues. The germline gives CDR1 LNHDA, CDR2 SQIVND (reference sequence). Trimming removed 5 bases from V and 3 bases from J, with 14 bases in between. CDR3 residues: CASSYDITHYEQYF. The CDR3 DNA follows: TGTGCCAGTAGTTACGACATTACACACTACGAGCAGTACTTC.

The chain uses TRBV9 and TRBJ2-3; 11 bases match TRBD2. Germline values: CDR1 SGDLS, CDR2 YYNGEE. The CDR3 consists of 16 residues. Unmatched junction bases numbered 9, after V lost 4 bases and J lost 5 bases. CDR3 bases: TGTGCCAGCAGCCCGCGACTAGCGGGATCGATAGATACGCAGTATTTT. As protein: CASSPRLAGSIDTQYF.

The chain carries TRBV4-2 and TRBJ1-6; 9 positions agree with TRBD1. The germline V gene has CDR1 LGHNA and CDR2 YNFKEQ. The ends lost 6 bases at V and 5 bases at J; junction bases unmatched: 5. The CDR3 consists of 15 residues. CDR3 sequence: CASSSGTGHNSPLHF. In DNA, the CDR3 is TGTGCCAGCAGTTCCGGGACAGGGCATAATTCACCCCTCCACTTT.

This clone was detected once. This chain connects TRBV12-3 or TRBV12-4 to TRBJ1-2, with D possibly TRBD1 on 5 matching bases. The CDR3 is made up of 11 amino acids. Between the trimmed V and J ends, which lost 8 bases and 7 bases, there was a span of 11 bases. The CDR3 loop is CASGGGFGYTF. CDR3 sequence (DNA): TGTGCCAGCGGCGGGGGGTTTGGCTACACCTTC.

This clone has just one count. Here the CDR3 reads CASSVWQGAYSTEAFF. Here the CDR3 DNA reads TGTGCCAGCAGTGTATGGCAGGGGGCATACAGCACTGAAGCTTTCTTT. This sequence joins TRBV6-2 or TRBV6-3 and TRBJ1-1; 8 nucleotides line up with TRBD1. The CDR3 extends over 16 amino acids. V lost 5 bases to trimming and J lost 4 bases; unmatched junction nucleotides: 12. Germline-derived CDR1 and CDR2 are MNHEY and SVGEGT.

The chain combines TRBV5-1 with TRBJ2-2; TRBD2 matches at 12 bases. This CDR3 contains 16 residues. V lost 4 bases, J lost 2 bases, and 3 bases stayed unmatched. In germline, CDR1 is SGHRS, CDR2 YFSETQ. CDR3: CASSPGLAGNTGELFF. Here the CDR3 DNA reads TGCGCCAGCAGCCCGGGACTAGCGGGCAACACCGGGGAGCTGTTTTTT.

The rearrangement uses TRBV3-1 (or the pseudogene TRBV3-2) and TRBJ2-7; 8 positions agree with TRBD2. Per germline, CDR1 LGHDT and CDR2 YNNKEL (reference sequence). The CDR3 consists of 15 residues. V was pared by 5 bases and J by 3 bases, with 9 bases of the junction left unmatched. CDR3 residues: CASSSIAGSYYEQYF. DNA of the CDR3: TGTGCCAGCAGCAGTATAGCGGGATCATACTACGAGCAGTACTTC.

This sequence joins TRBV11-1 and TRBJ2-1, with 9 bases identical to TRBD2. The junction had 12 bases not matched to a gene; V was cut back by 5 bases and J by 7 bases. Germline loops: CDR1 SGHAT, CDR2 FQDESV (reference sequence). The CDR3 contains 16 residues. DNA for the CDR3: TGTGCCAGCAGCCCCTTCGGGGCGGGGGGGTGGAATGAGCAGTTCTTC. Its protein is CASSPFGAGGWNEQFF. Complete variable domain (other parts from reference TRBV11-1 and TRBJ2-1): EAEVAQSPRYKITEKSQAVAFWCDPISGHATLYWYRQILGQGPELLVQFQDESVVDDSQLPKDRFSAERLKGVDSTLKIQPAELGDSAMYLCASSPFGAGGWNEQFFGPGTRLTVL.

This clone was counted between two and nine times. J is TRBJ1-5 and V is TRBV30, with 9 bases identical to TRBD1. The V gene end was trimmed by 1 base and the J gene end by 1 base; junction bases not matched to a gene: 5. Germline loops: CDR1 GTSNPN, CDR2 SVGIG (reference sequence). The CDR3 has 16 residues. CDR3 in amino acids: CAWSAFDRGSNQPQHF. In DNA, the CDR3 is TGTGCCTGGAGTGCCTTCGACAGGGGGAGCAATCAGCCCCAGCATTTT.

This clone was picked up one time. CDR3 sequence: CASSLLTGNTEAFF. For the CDR3, the DNA is TGTGCCAGCAGTTTATTGACAGGGAACACTGAAGCTTTCTTT. This chain connects TRBV27 to TRBJ1-1, with a possible D match to TRBD1 (6 bases). Deletions cut 1 base from V and 1 base from J, with 7 bases between. Germline loops: CDR1 MNHEY, CDR2 SMNVEV (reference sequence). CDR3 size: 14 residues.

The V and J genes are TRBV25-1 and TRBJ2-7; D not resolved. In germline, CDR1 is MGHDK, CDR2 SYGVNS. This CDR3 has 12 amino acids. V was cut by 7 bases and J by 5 bases, with 12 bases left in between. DNA of the CDR3: TGTGCCAGCAAAGATGGGGTGAACGAGCAGTACTTC. Translating gives CASKDGVNEQYF.